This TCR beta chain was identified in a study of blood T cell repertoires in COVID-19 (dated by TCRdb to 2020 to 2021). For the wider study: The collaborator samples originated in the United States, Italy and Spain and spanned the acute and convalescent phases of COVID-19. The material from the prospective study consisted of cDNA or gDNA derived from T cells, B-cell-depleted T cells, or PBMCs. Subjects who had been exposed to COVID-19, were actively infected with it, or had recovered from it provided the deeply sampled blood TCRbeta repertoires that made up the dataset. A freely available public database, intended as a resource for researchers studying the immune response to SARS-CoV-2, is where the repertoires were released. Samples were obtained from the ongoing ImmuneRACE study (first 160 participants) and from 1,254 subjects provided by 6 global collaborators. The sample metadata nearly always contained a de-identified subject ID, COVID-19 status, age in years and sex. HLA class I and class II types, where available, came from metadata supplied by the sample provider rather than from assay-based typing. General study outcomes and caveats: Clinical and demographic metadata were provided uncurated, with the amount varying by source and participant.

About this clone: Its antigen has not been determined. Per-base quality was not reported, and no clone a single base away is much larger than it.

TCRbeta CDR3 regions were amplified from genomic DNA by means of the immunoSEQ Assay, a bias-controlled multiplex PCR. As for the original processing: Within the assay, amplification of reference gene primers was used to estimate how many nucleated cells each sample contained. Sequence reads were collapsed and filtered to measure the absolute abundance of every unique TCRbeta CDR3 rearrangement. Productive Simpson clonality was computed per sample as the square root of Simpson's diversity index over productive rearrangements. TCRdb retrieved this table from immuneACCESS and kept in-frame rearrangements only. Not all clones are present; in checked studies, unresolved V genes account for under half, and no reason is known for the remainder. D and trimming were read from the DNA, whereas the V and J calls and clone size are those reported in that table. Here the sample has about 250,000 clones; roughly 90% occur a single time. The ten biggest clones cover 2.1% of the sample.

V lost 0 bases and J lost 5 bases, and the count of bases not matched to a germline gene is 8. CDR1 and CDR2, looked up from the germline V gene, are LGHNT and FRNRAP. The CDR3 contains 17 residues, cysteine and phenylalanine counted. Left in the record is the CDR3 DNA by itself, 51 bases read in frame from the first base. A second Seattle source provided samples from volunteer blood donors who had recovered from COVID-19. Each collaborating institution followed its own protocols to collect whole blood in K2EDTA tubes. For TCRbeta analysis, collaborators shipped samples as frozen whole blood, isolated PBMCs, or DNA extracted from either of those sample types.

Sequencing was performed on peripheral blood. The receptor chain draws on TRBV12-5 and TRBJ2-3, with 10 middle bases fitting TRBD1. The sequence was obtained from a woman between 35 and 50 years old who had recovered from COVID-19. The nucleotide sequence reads TGTGCTAGTGGTTTGGTACGATCCGGGACAGGGGAAGATACGCAGTATTTT. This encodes CASGLVRSGTGEDTQYF. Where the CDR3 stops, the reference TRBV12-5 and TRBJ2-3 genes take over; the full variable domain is DARVTQTPRHKVTEMGQEVTMRCQPILGHNTVFWYRQTMMQGLELLAYFRNRAPLDDSGMPKDRFSAEMPDATLATLKIQPSEPRDSAVYFCASGLVRSGTGEDTQYFGPGTRLTVL.